The count of the clone carrying this TCR beta chain is one. The source of the sample is a study of T cell responses to AZD1222 COVID-19 vaccine. Clones were read by immunoSEQ multiplex PCR, and TCRdb kept only the in-frame ones, dropping some. This repertoire shows 130,000 to 150,000 clones, roughly 90% found once; its top ten account for around 3%. Germline CDR1 reads SGHRS; CDR2 reads YFSETQ. V shed 3 bases, J shed 7 bases, and the junction held 4 bases outside the gene matches. The CDR3 consists of 13 residues. The chain joins TRBV5-1 to TRBJ1-2, with 9 bases fitting TRBD1. This sequence was found in an adult in good health. This material consisted of peripheral blood, taken on day 0 of AZD1222 vaccination. The CDR3 reads CASSSGTGPGYTF. CDR3 DNA sequence: TGCGCCAGCAGCTCCGGGACAGGGCCTGGCTACACCTTC.